The present T cell receptor beta chain was sequenced within a study of blood T cell repertoires in COVID-19. Study in general: Sites in the United States, Italy and Spain provided acute and convalescent COVID-19 samples. T cells, B-cell-depleted T cells, or PBMCs provided the cDNA or gDNA that served as material.

There are 15 residues in the CDR3. The germline V gene encodes CDR1 SNHLY and CDR2 FYNNEI. V dropped 1 base and J dropped 2 bases, with 11 bases sitting between them. Generated by immunoSEQ multiplex PCR, the TCRdb table keeps only in-frame clones and is missing some. Among about 65,000 clones, over 85% were seen once, and the ten largest hold 2.9%. This TCR came from a man between 65 and 80 years old with active COVID-19. The source material was peripheral blood. The V call is TRBV2, the J call TRBJ2-5; D possibly corresponds to TRBD2 (6 bases). In DNA, the CDR3 is TGTGCCAGCAGTGAAGAGGCTAGCGCACAAGAGACCCAGTACTTC. This encodes CASSEEASAQETQYF.